Listed here are 24 T cell receptor beta chains from one sample, sequenced in a study of T cells in Graves' hyperthyroidism and ophthalmopathy. Researchers took RNA transcripts and amplified the TCR beta CDR3 regions from them. TCR CDR3 underwent first-round RT-PCR with the HTBI primer set. TCRdb re-called the multiplex PCR reads with MiXCR, one entry per CDR3 protein. The sample lists around 540,000 distinct CDR3 sequences; just over 45% were seen once. Sequencing input: peripheral blood or thyroid tissue (not recorded which). The receptors originated from a woman aged 18-29 years with Graves' hyperthyroidism.

The chain combines TRBV7-2 with TRBJ2-7; D gene uncertain. The germline CDR1 and CDR2 sequences are SGHTA and FQGNSA. Trimming stripped 6 bases from V and 0 bases from J, with 12 bases between. The CDR3 loop spans 14 amino acids. Here the CDR3 DNA reads TGTGCCAGCAGTTTTAACCGAAGCTCCTACGAGCAGTACTTC. Protein sequence: CASSFNRSSYEQYF.

This clonotype was counted only a few times. The V and J genes are TRBV2 and TRBJ1-4; TRBD1 matches at 11 bases. From germline, CDR1 is SNHLY and CDR2 FYNNEI. This CDR3 is 15 amino acids long. J was trimmed by 7 bases and V by 6 bases; bases with no gene match: 7. CDR3 DNA: TGTGCCAGCAGCCATCCCGGGACAGGGGGTGAAAAACTGTTTTTT. Translating it yields CASSHPGTGGEKLFF.

Only one count was recorded for this clonotype. Given a much more abundant clone one base away, this may be a read error. The V call is TRBV11-1, the J call TRBJ1-2; D is uncertain. This CDR3 spans 14 amino acids. Trimming pared 7 bases from V and 5 bases from J, leaving 17 bases between. The germline V gene has CDR1 SGHAT and CDR2 FQDESV (reference sequence). The DNA for the CDR3 is TGTGCCAGCACACCACCGGGGAAGAAATATGGCTACACCTTC. Translated: CASTPPGKKYGYTF.

This sequence joins TRBV29-1 and TRBJ2-3; D gene ambiguous. Trimming removed 7 bases from V and 2 bases from J, with 13 bases in between. CDR3 length equals 13 residues. Germline values: CDR1 SQVTM, CDR2 ANQGSEA. The CDR3 is CSAGSASTDTQYF. CDR3 nucleotide sequence: TGCAGCGCCGGGTCGGCCTCCACAGATACGCAGTATTTT.

This clonotype was recorded a few times. This rearrangement joins TRBV7-8 to TRBJ2-2; 8 bases agree with TRBD1. The CDR3 has 14 amino acids. The V gene end was trimmed by 4 bases and the J gene end by 4 bases; junction bases not matched to a gene: 2. CDR1 and CDR2 (germline): SGHVS, FQNEAQ. CDR3 sequence: CASSYTGGTGELFF. DNA of the CDR3: TGTGCCAGCAGCTATACAGGGGGCACCGGGGAGCTGTTTTTT.

V is TRBV24-1 and J is TRBJ2-7; D not resolved. Germline CDR1 is KGHDR and CDR2 is SFDVKD. The length of the CDR3 is 15 residues. The ends were cut back, 3 bases at V and 0 bases at J, with 11 bases in the middle. The CDR3 loop reads CATSDPGRSSYEQYF. CDR3 in DNA: TGTGCCACCAGTGATCCAGGACGGAGCTCCTACGAGCAGTACTTC.

The chain recombines TRBV29-1 with TRBJ1-6; the D gene is possibly TRBD1 (5 bases). Trimming took off 8 bases at V and 7 bases at J, with 18 bases between the two ends. Germline CDR1 is SQVTM and CDR2 is ANQGSEA. The CDR3 consists of 14 residues. The CDR3 here is CSSYDWGGNSPLHF. CDR3 in DNA: TGCAGCTCCTACGACTGGGGGGGGAATTCACCCCTCCACTTT.

This clonotype was seen more than once but under ten times. The chain employs TRBV7-2 and TRBJ2-7; possibly TRBD1 for D (6 bases). Trimming left V 6 bases short and J 6 bases short, with 15 bases between. There are 13 residues in the CDR3. The germline V gene has CDR1 SGHTA and CDR2 FQGNSA. CDR3 amino acids: CASSYARGGEQYF. In nucleotides, the CDR3 is TGTGCCAGCAGTTACGCCAGGGGCGGCGAGCAGTACTTC.

The chain employs TRBV29-1 and TRBJ1-2; TRBD1 agrees at 7 bases. CDR1 and CDR2 (germline): SQVTM, ANQGSEA. The V gene end was trimmed by 8 bases and the J gene end by 0 bases; junction bases not matched to a gene: 15. This CDR3 contains 16 residues. The DNA for the CDR3 is TGCAGCAGTTTAGCGCTCAGGGGGATAGCTAACTATGGCTACACCTTC. Translation: CSSLALRGIANYGYTF.

V gene TRBV7-3 combines with J gene TRBJ2-5, with 8 bases that match TRBD1. The germline gives CDR1 SGHTA, CDR2 FQGTGA. The ends lost 5 bases at V and 4 bases at J; junction bases unmatched: 6. This CDR3 is 14 amino acids long. CDR3 sequence reads: CASSRTGSGETQYF. The CDR3 nucleotides are TGTGCCAGCAGCCGGACAGGGTCGGGAGAGACCCAGTACTTC.

The rearrangement uses TRBV12-3 or TRBV12-4 and TRBJ2-5, with a tentative D call TRBD2 (7 bases). The CDR3 contains 11 residues. The V end was cut by 11 bases, the J end by 5 bases, with 12 bases between. CDR3 sequence: CASEGGETQYF. The CDR3 DNA is TGTGCCTCAGAGGGGGGGGAGACCCAGTACTTC.

In regard to this clonotype: A clone one base away is much larger, so this may be a read error. The chain uses TRBV7-3 and TRBJ1-2; D is possibly TRBD1 (5 bases). V shed 6 bases and J shed 6 bases, with 17 bases lying between them. The V gene's germline CDR1 is SGHTA and CDR2 FQGTGA. The length of the CDR3 is 14 residues. In nucleotides, the CDR3 is TGTGCCAGCAGGCATTATCAGGGCCCCCATGGCTACACCTTC. It yields the protein CASRHYQGPHGYTF.

The chain is built from TRBV7-9 and TRBJ1-1; possibly TRBD1 for D (5 bases). Trimming took off 1 base at V and 3 bases at J, with 27 bases between the two ends. Germline V gene lookup returns CDR1 SEHNR and CDR2 FQNEAQ (reference sequence). The CDR3 totals 20 residues. This CDR3 is CASSLGIGYGRGKGDTEAFF. CDR3 DNA sequence: TGTGCCAGCAGCTTAGGTATCGGCTACGGACGGGGTAAAGGGGACACTGAAGCTTTCTTT.

The sample holds a few counts of this clonotype. V and J are TRBV7-9 and TRBJ2-2; D assignment may be TRBD1 or TRBD2 (6 bases each). Trimming removed 4 bases at V and 7 bases at J, with 19 bases between. Germline V gene data show CDR1 as SEHNR and CDR2 as FQNEAQ (reference sequence). The CDR3 is 16 amino acids. The CDR3 region is CASSSGAGWSYGELFF. In nucleotides, the CDR3 is TGTGCCAGCAGCTCGGGGGCCGGATGGAGTTACGGGGAGCTGTTTTTT.

Turning to this clonotype: A read error may account for a junction end that differs from germline. V and J are TRBV7-2 and TRBJ2-7; 7 nucleotides line up with TRBD2. This CDR3 is built from 16 residues. Germline V gene lookup returns CDR1 SGHTA and CDR2 FQGNSA. The CDR3 loop reads CASSQDHAGASYEQYF. In nucleotides, the CDR3 is TGCGCCAGCAGCCAAGATCACGCGGGAGCCTCTTACGAGCAGTACTTC.

The genes are TRBV3-1 and TRBJ2-5; D is uncertain. V dropped 5 bases and J dropped 7 bases, with 11 bases sitting between them. This CDR3 is built from 12 residues. From germline, CDR1 is LGHDT and CDR2 YNNKEL (reference sequence). As DNA, the CDR3 is TGTGCCAGCAGCGACACCGCCGGGACCCAGTACTTC. Amino acids: CASSDTAGTQYF.

With regard to this clonotype: A much larger clone lies a single base off, so this may be a read error. J is TRBJ2-5 and V is TRBV9; no clear D gene. From germline, CDR1 is SGDLS and CDR2 YYNGEE. There are 13 residues in the CDR3. The CDR3, as DNA: TGTACCAGCAGTAGCACAGCCCAAGAGACCCAGTACTTC. Its protein is CTSSSTAQETQYF.

About this clonotype: One end of the junction is discordant with germline, which a read error may explain. The rearrangement links TRBV19 to TRBJ1-1; TRBD1 might be the D (6 bases). This CDR3 contains 13 residues. Germline V gene lookup returns CDR1 LNHDA and CDR2 SQIVND (reference sequence). The CDR3: CASSQGWNTGAFF. CDR3 nucleotide sequence: TGTGCCAGTAGCCAGGGGTGGAACACTGGAGCTTTCTTT.

A few counts support this clonotype. The V gene is TRBV9, the J gene TRBJ2-2; 8 nucleotides agree with TRBD2. Germline loops: CDR1 SGDLS, CDR2 YYNGEE. V was pared by 4 bases and J by 4 bases, with 6 bases of the junction left unmatched. The CDR3 consists of 15 residues. The CDR3 spells CASSLSGSSTGELFF. CDR3 bases: TGTGCCAGCAGCTTAAGCGGGAGTAGCACCGGGGAGCTGTTTTTT.

The J gene is TRBJ1-6, the V gene TRBV7-2; the D gene is possibly TRBD1 (5 bases). This CDR3 comprises 14 residues. Germline CDR1 reads SGHTA; CDR2 reads FQGNSA. V lost 3 bases and J 7 bases, leaving 10 bases between the germline ends. CDR3 bases: TGTGCCAGCAGCTTTGGACACCAAAATTCACCCCTCCACTTT. Translating gives CASSFGHQNSPLHF.

V usage is TRBV5-1 and J usage is TRBJ2-7; no firm D call. V lost 0 bases to trimming and J lost 2 bases, with 12 bases between them. The germline V gene has CDR1 SGHRS and CDR2 YFSETQ. The CDR3 length is 15 residues. CDR3 coding DNA: TGCGCCAGCAGCTTGGCGGCGCGAGTAGCCTACGAGCAGTACTTC. This sequence encodes CASSLAARVAYEQYF. Looking up the rest from reference TRBV5-1 and TRBJ2-7 gives the full variable domain: KAGVTQTPRYLIKTRGQQVTLSCSPISGHRSVSWYQQTPGQGLQFLFEYFSETQRNKGNFPGRFSGRQFSNSRSEMNVSTLELGDSALYLCASSLAARVAYEQYFGPGTRLTVT.

The rearrangement uses TRBV7-2 and TRBJ2-7; TRBD1 matches at 9 bases. Germline V lookup: CDR1 SGHTA, CDR2 FQGNSA. The V segment lost 4 bases and the J segment 3 bases; nucleotides outside the gene matches: 7. This CDR3 has 15 residues. CDR3 sequence reads: CASSSPGTGSYEQYF. CDR3 DNA: TGTGCCAGCAGCTCACCCGGGACAGGGAGCTACGAGCAGTACTTC. Together with reference TRBV7-2 and TRBJ2-7, the CDR3 gives the full variable domain: GAGVSQSPSNKVTEKGKDVELRCDPISGHTALYWYRQSLGQGLEFLIYFQGNSAPDKSGLPSDRFSAERTGGSVSTLTIQRTQQEDSAVYLCASSSPGTGSYEQYFGPGTRLTVT.

This clonotype has more than one count but fewer than ten. The chain combines TRBV4-2 with TRBJ2-5, with D unclear. Germline V lookup: CDR1 LGHNA, CDR2 YNFKEQ. Trimming took 3 bases from V and 5 from J, leaving 10 bases between them. The CDR3 totals 13 residues. This CDR3 reads CASSHRGVETQYF. CDR3 bases: TGTGCCAGCAGCCATCGAGGCGTTGAGACCCAGTACTTC.

The chain combines TRBV6-5 with TRBJ1-6; the D gene is possibly TRBD1 (6 bases). Germline CDR1 and CDR2: MNHEY and SVGAGI. CDR3 size: 16 residues. V lost 7 bases and J 7 bases, leaving 20 bases between the germline ends. For the CDR3, the DNA is TGTGCCAGCAATCTAGTTATGGGGGCGTTCAATTCACCCCTCCACTTT. This encodes CASNLVMGAFNSPLHF.